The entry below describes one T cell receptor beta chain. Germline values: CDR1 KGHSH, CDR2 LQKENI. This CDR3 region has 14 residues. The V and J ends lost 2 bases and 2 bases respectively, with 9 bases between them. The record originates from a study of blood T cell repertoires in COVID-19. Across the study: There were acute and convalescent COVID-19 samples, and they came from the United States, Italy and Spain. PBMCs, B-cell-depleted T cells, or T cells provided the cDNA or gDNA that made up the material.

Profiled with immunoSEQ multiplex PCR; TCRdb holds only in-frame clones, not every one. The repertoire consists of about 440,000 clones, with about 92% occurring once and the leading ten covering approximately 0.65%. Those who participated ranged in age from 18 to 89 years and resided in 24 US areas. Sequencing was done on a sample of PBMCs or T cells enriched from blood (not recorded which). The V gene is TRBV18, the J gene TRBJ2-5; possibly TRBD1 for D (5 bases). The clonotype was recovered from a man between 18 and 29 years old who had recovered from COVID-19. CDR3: CASSPRRGQETQYF. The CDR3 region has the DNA TGTGCCAGCTCACCAAGAAGGGGACAAGAGACCCAGTACTTC.